The 20 T cell receptor beta chains reported below all come from one sample, sequenced in a study of CD8 T cells in ankylosing spondylitis. Using its own MiXCR run on the 5' RACE reads, TCRdb lists one record per CDR3 protein. Of 200,000 to 300,000 distinct CDR3 sequences in the sample, about 10% were seen once. The sequenced sample was blood, either unsorted or a sorted T cell fraction (not recorded which). These receptors came from a male donor with ankylosing spondylitis or in good health (not recorded which).

The chain carries TRBV15 and TRBJ2-1; 10 bases line up with TRBD1. Germline V CDR1 and CDR2: LNHNV, YYDKDF (reference sequence). The J segment lost 4 bases and the V segment lost 2 bases, leaving 5 bases of the junction unmatched. This CDR3 region has 16 residues. The CDR3 DNA follows: TGTGCCACCAGCAGACGAGGGACAGGGGCTTACAATGAGCAGTTCTTC. Its protein is CATSRRGTGAYNEQFF.

This clonotype was counted at least ten times. The rearrangement links TRBV5-1 to TRBJ2-1; no clear D gene. This CDR3 is 14 amino acids long. Germline lookup yields CDR1 SGHRS and CDR2 YFSETQ. The V gene lost 2 bases and the J gene lost 5 bases, with 11 bases spanning the gap. For the CDR3, the DNA is TGCGCCAGCAGCTTTGGGTACACAAACAATGAGCAGTTCTTC. It is translated as CASSFGYTNNEQFF.

This clonotype has just a few counts. The J gene is TRBJ2-1, the V gene TRBV7-9, with 13 bases fitting TRBD2. The CDR3 covers 17 residues. Trimming at V came to 4 bases and at J to 0 bases, leaving 3 bases not matched to a gene. CDR1 and CDR2 from the germline V gene are SEHNR and FQNEAQ (reference sequence). The CDR3 here is CASSSRTSGGSYNEQFF. The CDR3 nucleotides read TGTGCCAGCAGCTCGCGGACTAGCGGGGGCTCCTACAATGAGCAGTTCTTC.

There are many counts of this clonotype. The gene calls are TRBV7-3 and TRBJ2-3, with D possibly being TRBD1 (6 bases). Trimming cost V 1 base and J 1 base, with 9 bases left between them. From germline, CDR1 is SGHTA and CDR2 FQGTGA. There are 15 residues in the CDR3. The CDR3 region is CASSLNRQGTDTQYF. The CDR3 nucleotides read TGTGCCAGCAGCTTAAACCGACAGGGCACAGATACGCAGTATTTT.

Regarding this clonotype: A much larger clone sits a single nucleotide away, making a read error possible. The chain is built from TRBV29-1 and TRBJ2-5; D call uncertain. CDR1 is SQVTM and CDR2 is ANQGSEA in the germline V gene. V lost 0 bases and J 7 bases, leaving 12 bases between the germline ends. This CDR3 contains 13 residues. The DNA of the CDR3 is TGCAGCGTTGAAGAGGCCAGTAAAGGGACCCAGTACTTC. Its translation: CSVEEASKGTQYF.

The gene calls are TRBV20-1 and TRBJ2-1, with D maybe TRBD2 (6 bases). Trimming shortened V by 3 bases and J by 8 bases, and 17 bases separated the two germline ends. This CDR3 has 14 amino acids. Germline CDR1 and CDR2: DFQATT and SNEGSKA (reference sequence). The CDR3, as DNA: TGCAGTGCTAGCGCGACTAGGGATTTCTATGAGCAGTTCTTC. It codes for CSASATRDFYEQFF.

At least ten counts were recorded for this clonotype. The chain employs TRBV20-1 and TRBJ1-1, with D unclear. This CDR3 is 12 amino acids long. V lost 6 bases, J lost 1 base, and 9 bases lay in between. CDR1 and CDR2 from the germline V gene are DFQATT and SNEGSKA (reference sequence). The CDR3: CSAEPRNTEAFF. DNA for the CDR3: TGCAGTGCGGAACCTCGGAACACTGAAGCTTTCTTT.

This clonotype was picked up a small number of times. The chain combines TRBV28 with TRBJ2-4; 10 bases map to TRBD1. Germline CDR1 reads MDHEN; CDR2 reads SYDVKM. J lost 4 bases, V lost 7 bases, and 10 bases had no gene match. This CDR3 is 16 amino acids long. CDR3 sequence: CASNDRPGQGKNIQYF. CDR3 DNA: TGTGCCAGCAACGATCGCCCGGGACAGGGGAAAAACATTCAGTACTTC.

This clonotype was seen a few times. The rearrangement links TRBV2 to TRBJ2-7; perhaps TRBD1 as D (5 bases). The V and J ends lost 1 base and 0 bases respectively, with 10 bases between them. The germline V gene encodes CDR1 SNHLY and CDR2 FYNNEI. The CDR3 is made up of 15 amino acids. CDR3 in amino acids: CASSEGGTLSYEQYF. Written as DNA, the CDR3 is TGTGCCAGCAGTGAAGGGGGCACCCTCTCCTACGAGCAGTACTTC.

As DNA, the CDR3 is TGTGCCAGCAAGGGTGGTTATAGCAATCAGCCCCAGCATTTT. It codes for CASKGGYSNQPQHF. The chain uses TRBV28 and TRBJ1-5; the D is unclear. V lost 7 bases and J 0 bases, leaving 10 bases between the germline ends. Germline values: CDR1 MDHEN, CDR2 SYDVKM. This CDR3 is 14 amino acids long.

This clonotype was found many times. This chain uses TRBV7-8 with TRBJ1-1, with TRBD1 identical over 10 bases. The V and J ends lost 3 bases and 3 bases, in that order; junction bases with no gene match: 7. CDR3 length: 16 amino acids. Germline assignment: CDR1 SGHVS and CDR2 FQNEAQ. The CDR3 region has the DNA TGTGCCAGCAGCTTGGGGACAGGGGTCGGGTACACTGAAGCTTTCTTT. It codes for CASSLGTGVGYTEAFF.

The sample holds a few counts of this clonotype. CDR3: CASSRLETQYF. DNA of the CDR3: TGTGCCAGCAGTCGCCTGGAGACCCAGTACTTC. V gene TRBV12-3 or TRBV12-4 combines with J gene TRBJ2-5, with unresolved D. The CDR3 covers 11 residues. V was trimmed by 5 bases and J by 5 bases, leaving 6 bases between them.

This clonotype was seen many times. This rearrangement joins TRBV7-2 to TRBJ1-4, with D unresolved. Per the germline V gene, CDR1 is SGHTA and CDR2 is FQGNSA. The CDR3 totals 13 residues. V was pared by 2 bases and J by 2 bases, with 3 bases between. The CDR3 region has the DNA TGTGCCAGCAGCTTAAGGACTAATGAAAAACTGTTTTTT. Amino acids: CASSLRTNEKLFF.

The table lists this clonotype with many counts. The chain carries TRBV5-1 and TRBJ2-7; D ambiguous. In germline, CDR1 is SGHRS, CDR2 YFSETQ. The CDR3 sequence is 14 residues long. Trimming pared 4 bases from V and 0 bases from J, leaving 11 bases between. The CDR3 sequence: CASSDRAYSYEQYF. Written as DNA, the CDR3 is TGCGCCAGCAGCGACCGGGCCTACTCCTACGAGCAGTACTTC. Full variable domain (outside the CDR3, taken from reference TRBV5-1 and TRBJ2-7): KAGVTQTPRYLIKTRGQQVTLSCSPISGHRSVSWYQQTPGQGLQFLFEYFSETQRNKGNFPGRFSGRQFSNSRSEMNVSTLELGDSALYLCASSDRAYSYEQYFGPGTRLTVT.

V and J are TRBV29-1 and TRBJ2-3; TRBD1 agrees at 10 bases. Losses at the gene ends were 2 bases for V and 6 bases for J; bases not matched to a gene: 5. Germline lookup yields CDR1 SQVTM and CDR2 ANQGSEA. The CDR3 has 14 amino acids. CDR3: CSVESGQGRDTQYF. CDR3 nucleotide sequence: TGCAGCGTTGAATCGGGACAGGGGAGGGATACGCAGTATTTT.

This clonotype was counted ten times or more. The V gene is TRBV5-1, the J gene TRBJ1-2, with D maybe TRBD1 (6 bases). V was clipped by 6 bases and J by 6 bases, with 15 bases between them. From germline, CDR1 is SGHRS and CDR2 YFSETQ. The CDR3 is made up of 13 amino acids. CDR3 protein: CASTDRTADGYTF. The CDR3 DNA reads TGCGCCAGCACCGACAGGACCGCGGATGGCTACACCTTC.

This clonotype was seen more than once but under ten times. The rearrangement joins TRBV11-2 to TRBJ1-1; D may be TRBD1 (6 bases). The V gene's germline CDR1 is SGHAT and CDR2 FQNNGV. Deletions cut 1 base from V and 3 bases from J, with 9 bases between. This CDR3 is built from 14 residues. The CDR3 is CASSLGWGHTEAFF. CDR3 bases: TGTGCCAGCAGCTTAGGTTGGGGGCACACTGAAGCTTTCTTT. Variable domain in full (rest from reference TRBV11-2 and TRBJ1-1): EAGVAQSPRYKIIEKRQSVAFWCNPISGHATLYWYQQILGQGPKLLIQFQNNGVVDDSQLPKDRFSAERLKGVDSTLKIQPAKLEDSAVYLCASSLGWGHTEAFFGQGTRLTVV.

In this sample, this clonotype turned up many times. J is TRBJ2-3 and V is TRBV7-2; D may be TRBD2 (5 bases). Germline V gene lookup returns CDR1 SGHTA and CDR2 FQGNSA. V was pared by 4 bases and J by 4 bases, with 18 bases between. CDR3 length: 16 amino acids. DNA of the CDR3: TGTGCCAGCAGCTCGATCCGAAGTACACTAGCAGATACGCAGTATTTT. Its protein is CASSSIRSTLADTQYF.

Comment on this clonotype: Germline is not matched at one junction end, which may reflect a read error. The genes are TRBV6-6 and TRBJ2-5, with no clear D. The V gene's germline CDR1 is MNHNY and CDR2 SVGAGI (reference sequence). This CDR3 is 13 amino acids long. The CDR3: CTSSYSPRETQYF. The DNA of the CDR3 is TGTACCAGCAGTTACTCCCCTCGGGAGACCCAGTACTTC.

At least ten counts were recorded for this clonotype. J is TRBJ1-2 and V is TRBV5-1; D gene uncertain. Trimming pared 2 bases from V and 3 bases from J, leaving 11 bases between. The CDR3 extends over 14 amino acids. CDR1 SGHRS and CDR2 YFSETQ come from the germline V gene. The CDR3 reads CASSLSSGDYGYTF. As DNA, the CDR3 is TGCGCCAGCAGCTTATCTTCAGGCGACTATGGCTACACCTTC.